This T cell receptor (beta chain) was sequenced for a study of a mutant IDH1 vaccine in newly diagnosed glioma. Across the study: There were eight vaccinations for patients, given in weeks 1, 3, 5, 7, 11, 15, 19 and 23.

Only in-frame clones appear in the TCRdb table, and some are missing; sequencing was by immunoSEQ multiplex PCR. The sample consists of 50,000 to 65,000 clones, around 81% of them appearing once. V gave up 0 bases and J gave up 11 bases, with 20 bases separating them. This CDR3 has 15 residues. Germline V gene lookup returns CDR1 SGHRS and CDR2 YFSETQ. On this clone itself: What it binds is unknown.

The time point is: week 5, during vaccination. It was 300 ug of mutant IDH1 20-mer peptide that made up each vaccine dose, given with topical imiquimod. The chain links TRBV5-1 to TRBJ2-5; D uncertain. The clonotype originates from a man younger than 45 with glioma. The sequencing used PBMCs, collected from a glioma patient whose treatment included an IDH1 peptide vaccine. The CDR3 loop reads CASSLGAGTIPEQYF. As DNA, the CDR3 is TGCGCCAGCAGCTTGGGCGCAGGCACCATCCCGGAGCAGTACTTC.